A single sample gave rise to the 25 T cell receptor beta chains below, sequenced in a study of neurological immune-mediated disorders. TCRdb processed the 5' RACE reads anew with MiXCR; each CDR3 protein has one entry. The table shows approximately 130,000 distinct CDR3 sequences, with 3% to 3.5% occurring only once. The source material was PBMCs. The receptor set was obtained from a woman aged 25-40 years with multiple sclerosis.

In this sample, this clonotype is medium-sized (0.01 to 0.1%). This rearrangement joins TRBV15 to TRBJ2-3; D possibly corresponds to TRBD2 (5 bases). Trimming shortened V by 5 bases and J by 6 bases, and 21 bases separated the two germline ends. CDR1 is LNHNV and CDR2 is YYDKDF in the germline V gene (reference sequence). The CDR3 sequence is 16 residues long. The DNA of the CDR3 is TGTGCCACCAGCTCCCGAGCGGACTCCCTTGGGGATACGCAGTATTTT. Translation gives CATSSRADSLGDTQYF.

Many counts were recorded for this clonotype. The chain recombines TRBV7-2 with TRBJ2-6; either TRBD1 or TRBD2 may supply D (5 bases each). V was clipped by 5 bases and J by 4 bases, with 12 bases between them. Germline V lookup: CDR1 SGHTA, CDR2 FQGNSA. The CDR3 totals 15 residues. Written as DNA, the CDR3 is TGTGCCAGCAGCAGGGACGCGACAGGGGCCAACGTCCTGACTTTC. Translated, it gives CASSRDATGANVLTF.

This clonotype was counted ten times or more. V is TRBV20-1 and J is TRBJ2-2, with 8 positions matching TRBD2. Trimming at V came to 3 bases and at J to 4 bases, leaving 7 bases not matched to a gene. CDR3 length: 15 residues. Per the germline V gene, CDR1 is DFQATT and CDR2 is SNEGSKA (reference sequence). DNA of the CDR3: TGCAGTGCTAGCGGGGGGGCCTCGAGCACCGGGGAGCTGTTTTTT. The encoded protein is CSASGGASSTGELFF.

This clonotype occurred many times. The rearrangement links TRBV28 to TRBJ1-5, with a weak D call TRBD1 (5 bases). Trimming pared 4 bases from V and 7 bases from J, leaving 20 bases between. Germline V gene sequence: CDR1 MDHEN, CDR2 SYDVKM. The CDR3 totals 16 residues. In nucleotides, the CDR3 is TGTGCCAGCAGTTCTAGCCCAGGGACGCCCGGGCAGCCCCAGCATTTT. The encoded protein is CASSSSPGTPGQPQHF.

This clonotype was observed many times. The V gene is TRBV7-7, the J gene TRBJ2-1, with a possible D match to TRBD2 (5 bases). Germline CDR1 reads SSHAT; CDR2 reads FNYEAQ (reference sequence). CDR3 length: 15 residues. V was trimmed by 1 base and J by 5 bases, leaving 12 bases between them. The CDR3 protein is CASSLGGQKHNEQFF. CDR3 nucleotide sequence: TGTGCCAGCAGCTTAGGAGGGCAAAAGCACAATGAGCAGTTCTTC.

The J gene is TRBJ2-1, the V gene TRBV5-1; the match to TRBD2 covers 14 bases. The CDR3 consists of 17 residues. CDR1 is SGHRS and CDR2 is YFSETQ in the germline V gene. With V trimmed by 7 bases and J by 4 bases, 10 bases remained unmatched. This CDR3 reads CASSPGLAGEFYNEQFF. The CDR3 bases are TGCGCCAGCTCTCCGGGACTAGCGGGGGAATTTTACAATGAGCAGTTCTTC.

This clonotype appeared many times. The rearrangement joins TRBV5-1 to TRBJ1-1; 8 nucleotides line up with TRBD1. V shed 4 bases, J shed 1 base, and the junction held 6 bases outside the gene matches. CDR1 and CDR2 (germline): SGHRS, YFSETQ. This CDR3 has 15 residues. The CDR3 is CASSLGQGSNTEAFF. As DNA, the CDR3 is TGCGCCAGCAGCCTAGGACAGGGTTCGAACACTGAAGCTTTCTTT.

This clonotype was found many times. The chain's CDR3 is CASSQVPGQGRPLNEQFF. The CDR3 nucleotides are TGTGCCAGCAGCCAGGTCCCGGGACAGGGACGTCCACTCAATGAGCAGTTCTTC. This rearrangement joins TRBV3-1 to TRBJ2-1, with 9 bases aligning to TRBD1. The junction had 15 bases not matched to a gene; V was cut back by 3 bases and J by 6 bases. Germline CDR1 and CDR2: LGHDT and YNNKEL (reference sequence). The length of the CDR3 is 18 residues.

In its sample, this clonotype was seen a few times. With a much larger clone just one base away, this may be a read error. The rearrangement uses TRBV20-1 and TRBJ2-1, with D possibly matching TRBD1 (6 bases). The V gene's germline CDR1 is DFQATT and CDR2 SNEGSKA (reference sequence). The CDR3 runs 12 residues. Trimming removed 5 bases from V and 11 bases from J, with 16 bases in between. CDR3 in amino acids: CSARETGTKQFF. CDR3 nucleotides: TGCAGTGCTCGCGAGACCGGGACAAAGCAGTTCTTC.

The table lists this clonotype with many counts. The CDR3 sequence is CASSLDPVTGRNEQYF. The CDR3 DNA reads TGTGCCAGCAGCTTAGATCCTGTGACAGGGAGAAACGAGCAGTACTTC. V and J are TRBV11-2 and TRBJ2-7; 7 bases fit TRBD1. Germline CDR1 reads SGHAT; CDR2 reads FQNNGV. There are 16 residues in the CDR3. Trimming at V came to 0 bases and at J to 5 bases, leaving 10 bases not matched to a gene.

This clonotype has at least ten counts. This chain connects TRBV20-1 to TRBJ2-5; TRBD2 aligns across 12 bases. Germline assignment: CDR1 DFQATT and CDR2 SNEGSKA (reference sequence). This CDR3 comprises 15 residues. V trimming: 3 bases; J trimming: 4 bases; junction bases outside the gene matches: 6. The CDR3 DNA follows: TGCAGTGCTAGTTACCTAGCGGGGGGGCCAGAGACCCAGTACTTC. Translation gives CSASYLAGGPETQYF.

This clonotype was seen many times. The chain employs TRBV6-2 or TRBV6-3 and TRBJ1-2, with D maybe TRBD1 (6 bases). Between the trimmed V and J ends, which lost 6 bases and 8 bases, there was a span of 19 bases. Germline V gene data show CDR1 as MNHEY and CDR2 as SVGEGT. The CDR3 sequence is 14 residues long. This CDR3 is CASRTTNRVGGYTF. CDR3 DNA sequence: TGTGCCAGCAGAACTACTAACAGGGTAGGCGGCTACACCTTC.

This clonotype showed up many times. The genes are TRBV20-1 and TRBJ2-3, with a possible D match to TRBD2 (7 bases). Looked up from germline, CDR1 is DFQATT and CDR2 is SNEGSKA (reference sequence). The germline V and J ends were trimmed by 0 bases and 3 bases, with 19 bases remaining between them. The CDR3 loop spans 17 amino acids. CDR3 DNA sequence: TGCAGTGCTAGAGATCTCGAAGGGGGAGGGCCGACAGATACGCAGTATTTT. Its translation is CSARDLEGGGPTDTQYF.

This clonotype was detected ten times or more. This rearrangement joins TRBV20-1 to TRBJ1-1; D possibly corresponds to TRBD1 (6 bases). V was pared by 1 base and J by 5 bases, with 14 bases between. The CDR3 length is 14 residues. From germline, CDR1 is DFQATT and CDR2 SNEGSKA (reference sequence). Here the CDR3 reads CSARVTGKVTEAFF. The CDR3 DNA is TGCAGTGCTAGAGTCACAGGGAAAGTAACTGAAGCTTTCTTT.

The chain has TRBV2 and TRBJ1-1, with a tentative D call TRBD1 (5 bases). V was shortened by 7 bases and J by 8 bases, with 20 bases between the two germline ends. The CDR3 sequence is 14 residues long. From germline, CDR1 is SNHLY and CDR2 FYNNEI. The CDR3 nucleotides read TGTGCCAGCAAGGTGGGGGGAACGGCCAGAGAAGCTTTCTTT. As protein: CASKVGGTAREAFF. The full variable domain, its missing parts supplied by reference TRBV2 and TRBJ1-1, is EPEVTQTPSHQVTQMGQEVILRCVPISNHLYFYWYRQILGQKVEFLVSFYNNEISEKSEIFDDQFSVERPDGSNFTLKIRSTKLEDSAMYFCASKVGGTAREAFFGQGTRLTVV.

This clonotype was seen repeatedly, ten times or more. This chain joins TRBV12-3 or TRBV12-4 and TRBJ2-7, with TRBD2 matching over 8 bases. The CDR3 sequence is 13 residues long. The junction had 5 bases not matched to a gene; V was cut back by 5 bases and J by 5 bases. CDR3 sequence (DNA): TGTGCCAGCAGTATCGGGAGGGCCCACGAGCAGTACTTC. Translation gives CASSIGRAHEQYF.

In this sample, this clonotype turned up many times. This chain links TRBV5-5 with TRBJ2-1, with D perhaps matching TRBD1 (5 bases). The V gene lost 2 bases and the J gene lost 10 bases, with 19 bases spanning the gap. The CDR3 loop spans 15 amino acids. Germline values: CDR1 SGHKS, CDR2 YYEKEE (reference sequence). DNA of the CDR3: TGTGCCAGCAGCTTTATCCCCATCGACAGCCTAGAGCAGTTCTTC. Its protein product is CASSFIPIDSLEQFF.

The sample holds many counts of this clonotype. The CDR3 region is CASKGLAEQYEQYF. As DNA, the CDR3 is TGTGCCAGCAAGGGACTAGCGGAGCAATACGAGCAGTACTTC. The rearrangement uses TRBV12-3 or TRBV12-4 and TRBJ2-7; 11 bases agree with TRBD2. The CDR3 has 14 residues. Losses at the gene ends were 7 bases for V and 4 bases for J; bases not matched to a gene: 6.

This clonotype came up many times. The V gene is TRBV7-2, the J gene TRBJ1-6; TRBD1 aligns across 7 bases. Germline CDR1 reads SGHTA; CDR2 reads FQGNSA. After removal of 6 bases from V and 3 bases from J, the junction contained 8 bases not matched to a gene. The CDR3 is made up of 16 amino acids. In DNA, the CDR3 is TGTGCCAGCAGTGAGAGACGGACAGGCTATAATTCACCCCTCCACTTT. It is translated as CASSERRTGYNSPLHF.

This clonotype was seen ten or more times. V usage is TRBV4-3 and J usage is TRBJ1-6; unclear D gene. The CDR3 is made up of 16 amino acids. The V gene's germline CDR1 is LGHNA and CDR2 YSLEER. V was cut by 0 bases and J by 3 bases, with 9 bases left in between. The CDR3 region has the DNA TGCGCCAGCAGCCAAGAGAGAGAACTCTATAATTCACCCCTCCACTTT. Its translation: CASSQERELYNSPLHF.

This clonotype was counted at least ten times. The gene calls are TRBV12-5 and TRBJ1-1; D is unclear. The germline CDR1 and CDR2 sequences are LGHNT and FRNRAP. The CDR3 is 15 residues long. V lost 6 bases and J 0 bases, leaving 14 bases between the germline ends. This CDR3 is CASGLRPALNTEAFF. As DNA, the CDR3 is TGTGCTAGTGGCTTAAGACCAGCTTTGAACACTGAAGCTTTCTTT. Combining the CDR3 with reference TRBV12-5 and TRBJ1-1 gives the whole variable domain DARVTQTPRHKVTEMGQEVTMRCQPILGHNTVFWYRQTMMQGLELLAYFRNRAPLDDSGMPKDRFSAEMPDATLATLKIQPSEPRDSAVYFCASGLRPALNTEAFFGQGTRLTVV.

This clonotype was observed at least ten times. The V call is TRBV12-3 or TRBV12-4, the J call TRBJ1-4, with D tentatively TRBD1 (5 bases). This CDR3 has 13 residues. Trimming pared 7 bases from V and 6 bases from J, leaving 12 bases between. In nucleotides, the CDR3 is TGTGCCAGCATTGGCCTAGGGGATGAAAAACTGTTTTTT. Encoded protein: CASIGLGDEKLFF.

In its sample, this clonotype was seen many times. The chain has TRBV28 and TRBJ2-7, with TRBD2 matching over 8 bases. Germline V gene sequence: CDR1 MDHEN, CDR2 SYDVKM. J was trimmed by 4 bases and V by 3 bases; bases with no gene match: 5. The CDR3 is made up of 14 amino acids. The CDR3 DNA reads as TGTGCCAGCAGTTTGGTAGCGGGAAAGTACGAGCAGTACTTC. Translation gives CASSLVAGKYEQYF.

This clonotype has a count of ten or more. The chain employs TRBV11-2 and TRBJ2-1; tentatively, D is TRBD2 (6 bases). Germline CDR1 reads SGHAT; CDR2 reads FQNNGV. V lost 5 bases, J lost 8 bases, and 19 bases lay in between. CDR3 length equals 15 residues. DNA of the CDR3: TGTGCCAGCAGCACTCCCCGGGGGAGTCGCTATGAGCAGTTCTTC. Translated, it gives CASSTPRGSRYEQFF.

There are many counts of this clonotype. In DNA form, the CDR3 reads TGCGCCAGCAGACAAACTAGCGGGGGGGTTTCCTACAATGAGCAGTTCTTC. This translates into CASRQTSGGVSYNEQFF. This rearrangement joins TRBV5-1 to TRBJ2-1; TRBD2 aligns across 13 bases. After removal of 5 bases from V and 1 base from J, the junction contained 6 bases not matched to a gene. Germline V gene lookup returns CDR1 SGHRS and CDR2 YFSETQ. The CDR3 covers 17 residues.